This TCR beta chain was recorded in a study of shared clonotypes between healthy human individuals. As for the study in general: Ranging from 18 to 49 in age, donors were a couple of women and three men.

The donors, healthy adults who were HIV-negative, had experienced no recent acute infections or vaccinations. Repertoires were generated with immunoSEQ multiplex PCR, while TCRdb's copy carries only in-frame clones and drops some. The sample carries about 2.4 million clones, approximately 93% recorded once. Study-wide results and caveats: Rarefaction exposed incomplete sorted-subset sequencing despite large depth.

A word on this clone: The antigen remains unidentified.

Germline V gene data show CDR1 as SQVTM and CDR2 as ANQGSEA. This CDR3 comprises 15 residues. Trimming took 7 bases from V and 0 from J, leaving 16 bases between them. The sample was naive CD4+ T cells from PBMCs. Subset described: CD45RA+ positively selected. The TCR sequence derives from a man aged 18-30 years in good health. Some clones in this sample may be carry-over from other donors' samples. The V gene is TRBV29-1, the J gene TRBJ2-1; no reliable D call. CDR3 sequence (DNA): TGCAGCGCAGGACGGACCGTAAGCTCCTACAATGAGCAGTTCTTC. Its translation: CSAGRTVSSYNEQFF.